This entry concerns a single T cell receptor (beta chain). Its target is not known. The data are from a study of T-cell memory formation after mild COVID-19. As for the study in general: Clustering of TCRs was largely donor specific.

Regarding the study as a whole: Clones which contracted sat mainly in CM and EM if CD4+, and in EMRA if CD8+. Clones contracting over day 15 to 85 were CD4/CD8 balanced, with later expanders leaning CD4+.

The germline V gene has CDR1 MGHRA and CDR2 YSYEKL. Trimming cost V 3 bases and J 7 bases, with 19 bases left between them. The CDR3 contains 17 residues. Libraries for TCRalpha and TCRbeta carried sample barcodes and unique molecular identifiers via 5'RACE. One entry per CDR3 protein, called by TCRdb with MiXCR from the 5' RACE reads. The sample holds about 340,000 distinct CDR3 sequences, 10% to 15% seen once. The chain links TRBV4-1 to TRBJ1-6; D not resolved. The source of this sequence is a man between 18 and 29 years old who had mild COVID-19 (a few samples of this study predate the infection). Cell type and time point are not known. Sequencing was done on a sample of PBMCs or a T cell subset sorted from them (not recorded which). The DNA of the CDR3 is TGCGCCAGCAGCCAGTCAGCTCCCGGGAGAGGAAATTCACCCCTCCACTTT. It encodes CASSQSAPGRGNSPLHF.